This T cell receptor beta chain was captured by sequencing in a study of blood T cell repertoires in COVID-19. Turning to the study itself: The United States, Italy and Spain supplied acute and convalescent COVID-19 samples. PBMCs, B-cell-depleted T cells, or T cells were the source of the cDNA or gDNA that made up the material.

Source study methods: Estimation of nucleated cell counts relied on the amplification of reference gene primers. Clones were sequenced by immunoSEQ multiplex PCR, and TCRdb holds only the in-frame ones, with some missing. Clonal size and the V and J genes are those of that table, whereas D and trimming came from the DNA. This table has 80,000 to 95,000 clones, approximately 86% appearing once. This CDR3 is 16 amino acids long. Germline CDR1 and CDR2: MDHEN and SYDVKM. V was clipped by 5 bases and J by 3 bases; unmatched bases: 6. The chain is built from TRBV28 and TRBJ1-5; 11 bases are a match to TRBD1. This clonotype was sampled from a human donor in a cohort sampled during active COVID-19. The sequenced material came from peripheral blood. In DNA form, the CDR3 reads TGTGCCAGCAGTGCCGGACAGGGGGCGGTCAATCAGCCCCAGCATTTT. Its translation is CASSAGQGAVNQPQHF.